This T cell receptor (beta chain) was sequenced during a study of early T cells in non-severe SARS-CoV-2 infection. Across the whole study: The study sequenced bulk RNA from unsorted whole blood, with chains unpaired.

The study's findings and limits: Matching with VDJdb favored anti-spike CD8 responses (missing private and CD4 specificities).

At least ten counts were recorded for this clonotype. Its target is not known. At one of its ends the junction is not consistent with the germline gene, which may arise from a read error. CDR3 size: 16 residues. Looked up from germline, CDR1 is SGHDT and CDR2 is YYEEEE. MiXCR was run by TCRdb on the 5' RACE reads, yielding one entry per CDR3 protein. Found here are under 60,000 distinct CDR3 sequences, about 9.4% of them singletons; the top ten hold around 4.3%. The origin of this receptor is an adult who was a healthcare worker with PCR-confirmed SARS-CoV-2 infection or an uninfected control (not recorded which). The rearrangement joins TRBV5-6 to TRBJ1-1; 7 positions agree with TRBD1. Sample: whole blood. CDR3 DNA sequence: TGTGCCAGCAGCTTTCGGTCAGGGGGAAGGAACCCTGAAGCTTTCTTT. Amino acid sequence: CASSFRSGGRNPEAFF.